This TCR beta chain was sequenced during a study of blood T cell repertoires in COVID-19. In the study overall: The study drew acute and convalescent COVID-19 samples from the United States, Italy and Spain.

Study processing details: Estimation of nucleated cell counts relied on the amplification of reference gene primers. Clones were read by immunoSEQ multiplex PCR, and TCRdb kept only the in-frame ones, dropping some. D and trimming come from the DNA, and the V and J calls and clone size come from that table. The sample includes some 700,000 clones, 70% to 90% of them seen just once. What was sequenced was peripheral blood. This clonotype originated in a woman between 18 and 30 years old with acute or convalescent COVID-19.

For the CDR3, the DNA is TGCGCCAGCAGTTACGCCGGGACAGGGCATCGCTCACCCCTCCACTTT. Protein product: CASSYAGTGHRSPLHF. The chain couples TRBV5-1 to TRBJ1-6, with 9 bases aligning to TRBD1. CDR3 size: 16 residues. With V trimmed by 5 bases and J by 10 bases, 13 bases remained unmatched. CDR1 SGHRS and CDR2 YFSETQ come from the germline V gene.